The sequence of this T cell receptor beta chain was determined in a study of human CD8 memory T cell subsets. UMI-labeled 5' RACE generated the TCR beta libraries. TCRdb re-called the 5' RACE reads; one entry per CDR3 protein, DNA not given. The table for this sample gives several thousand distinct CDR3 sequences. Total CD8+ T cells were enriched by negative magnetic separation. The source of the RNA was duplicate vials containing roughly 150,000 sorted CD8+ T cells for each subset. Overall study findings and caveats: Stem-like memory and precursor exhausted T cells, unlike effector memory cells, were similarly highly diverse. Both stem-like subsets shared clonotypes with effector memory cells. However, the stem-like memory and precursor exhausted T cell repertoires overlapped with each other only minimally.

As to this clonotype: What it recognizes is unknown.

CDR3 length: 16 amino acids. Looked up from germline, CDR1 is MNHEY and CDR2 is SMNVEV (reference sequence). The sequenced material came from CD8+ effector memory T cells (TEM) sorted from PBMCs. The subset here: effector memory CD8 T cells, CCR7- CD45RO+ CD95+. This chain connects TRBV27 to TRBJ2-7; TCRdb calls TRBD1, which cannot be checked without DNA. This clonotype was sampled from a human donor in good health. CDR3: CASSTIQGAIYDEQYF.